Listed below are T cell receptor beta chains from one sample, sequenced in a study of T cell repertoires in cytomegalovirus infection. No antigen is known for these receptors. TCRdb ran MiXCR on the reads and lists one entry per CDR3 protein. Among under 450,000 distinct CDR3 sequences listed, just under 35% were seen once. Sequences were derived from cultured PBMCs, sampled from culture after CMV antigen stimulation. The receptors were sampled from a human donor in good health (CMV status not recorded). Some clones in this sample may be carry-over from other donors' samples. CDR3s include the opening cysteine and the closing phenylalanine or tryptophan. The D gene is left open where the match is weak. Part of the rows lack a size; the others show once, few, many or a class for expanded clones.

>NA|NA|TRBJ1-5|15|TRBV25-1
TGTGCCAGCAGTGAAGGCGGGACATACCCACAGCCCCAGCATTTT
CASSEGGTYPQPQHF
>many|NA|TRBJ1-3|14|TRBV7-2
TGTGCCAGCAGCTCAGAGTTCTCTGGAAACACCATATATTTT
CASSSEFSGNTIYF
>many|TRBD1|TRBJ2-7|15|TRBV7-4
TGTGCCAGCAGCAGATACAGGGGACCTCTTTACGAGCAGTACTTC
CASSRYRGPLYEQYF
>once|NA|TRBJ1-2|12|TRBV28
TGTGCCTCCTACCGAGAAGGGTATGGCTACACCTTC
CASYREGYGYTF
>NA|NA|TRBJ1-4|15|TRBV27
TGTGCCAGCAGTTTCTCCTATGCAACTAATGAAAAACTGTTTTTT
CASSFSYATNEKLFF
>NA|TRBD2|TRBJ2-5|15|TRBV18
TGTGCCAGCTCAAAACTAGCGGGAGGCCAAGAGACCCAGTACTTC
CASSKLAGGQETQYF
>once|TRBD1|TRBJ1-1|15|TRBV7-4
TGTGCCAGCAGCTTAGTGGGACAGGGGGTCACTGAAGCTTTCTTT
CASSLVGQGVTEAFF
>NA|TRBD2|TRBJ2-1|16|TRBV12-3/TRBV12-4
TGTGCCAGCAGGGGGGCTGGGACTAGCGGGAGATATGAGCAGTTCTTC
CASRGAGTSGRYEQFF
>few|NA|TRBJ1-1|14|TRBV7-2
TGTGCCAGCAGTCTGGGAGGGTATAACACTGAAGCTTTCTTT
CASSLGGYNTEAFF
>NA|NA|TRBJ1-2|13|TRBV7-2
TGTGCCAGCAGCTTCGACACAGACTATGGCTACACCTTC
CASSFDTDYGYTF
>few|NA|TRBJ2-1|15|TRBV5-6
TGTGCCAGCAGCTTGATACGGAGCTCCTACAATGAGCAGTTCTTC
CASSLIRSSYNEQFF
>few|NA|TRBJ1-6|15|TRBV7-2
TGTGCCAGCAGCCTTCGAACCCTCCCCAGTTCACCCCTCCACTTT
CASSLRTLPSSPLHF